This TCR beta chain derives from a study of cytomegalovirus exposure and HLA in healthy donors. This CDR3 spans 15 amino acids. Germline V gene lookup returns CDR1 SGHKS and CDR2 YYEKEE (reference sequence). V gave up 3 bases and J gave up 9 bases; unmatched junction bases: 5. The PCR was carried out with 60 Vbeta primers and 13 Jbeta primers. Measured with immunoSEQ multiplex PCR; TCRdb has only the in-frame clones, and not every one. This sample has around 110,000 clones, with 60% to 70% found just once. The rearrangement uses TRBV5-5 and TRBJ2-1; 14 bases are a match to TRBD2. The origin of this receptor is a woman between 40 and 50 years old in good health and CMV-seropositive. Input material: PBMCs. The CDR3 region has the DNA TGTGCCAGCAGCTATGGGACTAGCGGGAGTTTTGAGCAGTTCTTC. Its protein is CASSYGTSGSFEQFF.